Presented here are 5 T cell receptor beta chains from one specimen sequenced in a study of control samples from healthy donors and cancer patients. TCRdb's copy holds only in-frame clones and misses some; the assay was immunoSEQ multiplex PCR. The table has around 94,000 clones, more than 80% seen once. What was sequenced was blood. These receptors were collected from a woman in her twenties or thirties in good health.

The V call is TRBV6-4, the J call TRBJ2-1; 14 bases fit TRBD2. Looked up from germline, CDR1 is MRHNA and CDR2 is SNTAGT. V gave up 6 bases and J gave up 7 bases; unmatched junction bases: 2. This CDR3 contains 14 residues. The CDR3 loop is CASSGTSGSNEQFF. CDR3 DNA sequence: TGTGCCAGCAGCGGGACTAGCGGGAGTAATGAGCAGTTCTTC.

The chain has TRBV6-5 and TRBJ2-3; tentatively, D is TRBD2 (6 bases). V was pared by 6 bases and J by 5 bases, with 15 bases between. The V gene's germline CDR1 is MNHEY and CDR2 SVGAGI. CDR3 size: 14 residues. CDR3 region: CASRKGEALDTQYF. The CDR3 region has the DNA TGTGCCAGCAGGAAAGGGGAGGCCTTAGATACGCAGTATTTT.

This clone has a single count. The chain links TRBV9 to TRBJ1-5, with D unresolved. V was shortened by 3 bases and J by 5 bases, with 12 bases between the two germline ends. Per germline, CDR1 SGDLS and CDR2 YYNGEE. This CDR3 has 14 amino acids. CDR3 in amino acids: CASSGGGNYQPQHF. In nucleotides, the CDR3 is TGTGCCAGCAGCGGTGGCGGAAACTATCAGCCCCAGCATTTT.

This clone was detected only once. This sequence joins TRBV7-2 and TRBJ2-3; D is ambiguous. The CDR3 extends over 14 amino acids. V was trimmed by 3 bases and J by 0 bases, leaving 7 bases between them. In germline, CDR1 is SGHTA, CDR2 FQGNSA. The CDR3 protein is CASSLSHSTDTQYF. CDR3 DNA sequence: TGTGCCAGCAGCTTGAGCCATAGCACAGATACGCAGTATTTT.

Only one count was recorded for this clone. The chain is built from TRBV2 and TRBJ1-1; unclear D gene. The V end was cut by 5 bases, the J end by 3 bases, with 10 bases between. Germline CDR1 SNHLY, CDR2 FYNNEI. The CDR3 is made up of 13 amino acids. The CDR3 loop reads CASSFNRDTEAFF. Written as DNA, the CDR3 is TGTGCCAGCAGTTTTAATAGGGACACTGAAGCTTTCTTT.